Given below is one T cell receptor (beta chain) in context. This CDR3 has 13 residues. Trimming removed 4 bases at V and 3 bases at J, with 8 bases between. Germline V lookup: CDR1 SGHTA, CDR2 FQGNSA. This sample was taken from a study of blood T cell repertoires in COVID-19. About the research overall: Sites in the United States, Italy and Spain provided acute and convalescent COVID-19 samples. T cells, B-cell-depleted T cells, or PBMCs provided the cDNA or gDNA that served as material.

Some clones are missing from TCRdb's copy, which holds only in-frame ones; the method was immunoSEQ multiplex PCR. The profile shows around 53,000 clones, approximately 84% of them singletons. Sequences were obtained from peripheral blood. This chain connects TRBV7-2 to TRBJ2-3; D gene unclear. The TCR comes from a man in his sixties or seventies with active COVID-19. The CDR3 coding sequence is TGTGCCAGCAGCTCACCTAGAACAGATACGCAGTATTTT. This gives the protein CASSSPRTDTQYF.